This TCR beta chain was obtained from a study of cytomegalovirus exposure and HLA in healthy donors. V lost 6 bases and J lost 6; bases outside the gene matches: 8. CDR3 size: 14 residues. CDR1 is KGHSH and CDR2 is LQKENI in the germline V gene. The study's findings and limits: As a later analysis showed, several of the most significant clusters appeared to be linked to common viral pathogens. When presence/absence was analysed, sequencing depth was taken to be roughly uniform across donors.

To note about this clone: Antigen specificity is unknown.

PCR primers comprised 60 Vbeta and 13 Jbeta primers. Measured with immunoSEQ multiplex PCR; TCRdb has only the in-frame clones, and not every one. This sample has around 110,000 clones; roughly 73% occur once, and the top ten carry about 0.92%. Input material: PBMCs. The clonotype was recovered from a woman in her 30s in good health and CMV-seronegative. The rearrangement links TRBV18 to TRBJ1-2; 9 bases are a match to TRBD1. CDR3 nucleotides: TGTGCCAGCTCCTTTGGGACAGGGATTAATGGCTACACCTTC. Protein: CASSFGTGINGYTF.